This TCR beta chain was documented in a study of T cells in Graves' hyperthyroidism and ophthalmopathy. The wider study: Specimen type is peripheral blood, collected at initial diagnosis prior to any treatment.

There were TCR beta CDR3 regions amplified from RNA transcripts. TCR CDR3 regions were first amplified by RT-PCR with HTBI primers. TCRdb used MiXCR to reprocess the multiplex PCR reads, holding one entry per CDR3 protein. The table has fewer than 750,000 distinct CDR3 sequences, about 15% seen once; the top ten hold 3.5% to 4.5%. Per the germline V gene, CDR1 is LNHDA and CDR2 is SQIVND (reference sequence). The germline V and J ends were trimmed by 3 bases and 4 bases, with 15 bases remaining between them. The CDR3 totals 15 residues. The V and J genes are TRBV19 and TRBJ2-5; a possible D gene is TRBD2 (5 bases). Sequencing was done on a sample of blood. The sequence was obtained from a woman in her thirties or forties with Graves' ophthalmopathy. CDR3 region: CASSMEVARGETQYF. In DNA, the CDR3 is TGTGCCAGTAGTATGGAGGTAGCGAGAGGAGAGACCCAGTACTTC.